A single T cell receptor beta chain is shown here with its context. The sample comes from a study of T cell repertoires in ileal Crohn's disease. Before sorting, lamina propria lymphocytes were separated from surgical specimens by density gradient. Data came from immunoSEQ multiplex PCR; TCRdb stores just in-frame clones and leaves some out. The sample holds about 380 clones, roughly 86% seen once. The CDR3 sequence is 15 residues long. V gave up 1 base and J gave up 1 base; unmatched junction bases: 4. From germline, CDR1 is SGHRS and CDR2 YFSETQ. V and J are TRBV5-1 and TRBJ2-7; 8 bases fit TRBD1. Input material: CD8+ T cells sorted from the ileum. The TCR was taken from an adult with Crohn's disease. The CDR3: CASSLWTGYSYEQYF. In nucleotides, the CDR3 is TGCGCCAGCAGCTTGTGGACAGGGTATTCCTACGAGCAGTACTTC.